Following are 3 T cell receptor beta chains from one sample sequenced in a study of blood T cells in healthy people across ages. Alongside a J-beta primer mix, a sample-barcoded 5' primer served in a second PCR lasting roughly 6 to 11 cycles. TCRdb used MiXCR to reprocess the 5' RACE reads, holding one entry per CDR3 protein. The sample yields about 1.5 million distinct CDR3 sequences, approximately 42% seen once. Sequencing was carried out using blood. The receptors come from a woman between 18 and 30 years old in good health.

In its sample, this clonotype was seen many times. This chain joins TRBV18 and TRBJ2-1; maybe TRBD2 (5 bases). The CDR3 is made up of 15 amino acids. V lost 8 bases and J 0 bases, leaving 14 bases between the germline ends. From germline, CDR1 is KGHSH and CDR2 LQKENI. CDR3 DNA sequence: TGTGCCAGCAGCCCCCCGGGGAGCTCCTACAATGAGCAGTTCTTC. Its translation: CASSPPGSSYNEQFF.

The DNA of the CDR3 is TGTGCCAGCAGCTTAGACGCGGGGGGGCGTATTGAGCAGTTCTTC. It encodes CASSLDAGGRIEQFF. The genes are TRBV7-2 and TRBJ2-1, with 9 nucleotides matching TRBD2. The V and J ends lost 1 base and 9 bases, in that order; junction bases with no gene match: 7. CDR1 and CDR2 from the germline V gene are SGHTA and FQGNSA. This CDR3 region has 15 residues.

For this clonotype: Relative to the germline gene, one junction end is altered; a read error may explain this. Here the CDR3 reads CAISERGDETRYF. CDR3 sequence (DNA): TGTGCCATCAGTGAGAGGGGGGATGAGACCCGGTACTTC. V gene TRBV10-3 combines with J gene TRBJ2-5, with D tentatively TRBD1 or TRBD2 (6 bases each). Germline loops: CDR1 ENHRY, CDR2 SYGVKD. CDR3 length: 13 residues.